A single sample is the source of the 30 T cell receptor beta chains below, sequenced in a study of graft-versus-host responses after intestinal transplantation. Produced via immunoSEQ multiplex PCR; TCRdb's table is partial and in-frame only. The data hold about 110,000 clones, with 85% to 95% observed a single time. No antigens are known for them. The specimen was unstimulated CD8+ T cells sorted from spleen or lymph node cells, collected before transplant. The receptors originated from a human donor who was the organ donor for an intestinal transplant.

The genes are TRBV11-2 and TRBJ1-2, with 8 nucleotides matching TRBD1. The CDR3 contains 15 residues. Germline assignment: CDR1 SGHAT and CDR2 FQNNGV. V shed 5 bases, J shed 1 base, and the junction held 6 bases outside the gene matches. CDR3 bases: TGTGCCAGCAGCCCCTGGGACAGGAGTAACTATGGCTACACCTTC. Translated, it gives CASSPWDRSNYGYTF.

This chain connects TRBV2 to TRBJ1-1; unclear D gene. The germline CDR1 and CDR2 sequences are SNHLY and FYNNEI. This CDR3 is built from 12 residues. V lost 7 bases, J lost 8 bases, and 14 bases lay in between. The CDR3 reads CASITGVQEAFF. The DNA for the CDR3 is TGTGCCAGCATCACCGGAGTCCAAGAAGCTTTCTTT.

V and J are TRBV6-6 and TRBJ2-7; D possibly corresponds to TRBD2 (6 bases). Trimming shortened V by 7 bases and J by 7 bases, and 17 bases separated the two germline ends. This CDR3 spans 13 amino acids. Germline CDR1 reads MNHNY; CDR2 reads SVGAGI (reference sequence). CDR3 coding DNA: TGTGCCAGCACGACCCAAGGACGGGGGGAGCAGTACTTC. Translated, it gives CASTTQGRGEQYF.

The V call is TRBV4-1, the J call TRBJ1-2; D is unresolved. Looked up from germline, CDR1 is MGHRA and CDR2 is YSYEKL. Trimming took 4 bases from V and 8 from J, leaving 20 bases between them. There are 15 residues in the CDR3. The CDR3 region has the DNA TGCGCCAGCAGCCCCCCGGCCCTCAGAGTGGAGGGCTACACCTTC. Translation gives CASSPPALRVEGYTF.

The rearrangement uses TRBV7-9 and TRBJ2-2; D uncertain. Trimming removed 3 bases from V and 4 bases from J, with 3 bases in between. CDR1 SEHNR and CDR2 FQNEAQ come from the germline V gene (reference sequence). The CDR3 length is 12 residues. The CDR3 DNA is TGTGCCAGCAGCTTTGGCACCGGGGAGCTGTTTTTT. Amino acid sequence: CASSFGTGELFF.

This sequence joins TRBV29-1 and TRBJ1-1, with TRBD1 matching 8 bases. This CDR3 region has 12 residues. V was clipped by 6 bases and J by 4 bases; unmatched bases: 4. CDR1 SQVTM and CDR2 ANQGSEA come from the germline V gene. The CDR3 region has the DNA TGCAGCGTCCGCACAGGGGGCACTGAAGCTTTCTTT. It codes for CSVRTGGTEAFF.

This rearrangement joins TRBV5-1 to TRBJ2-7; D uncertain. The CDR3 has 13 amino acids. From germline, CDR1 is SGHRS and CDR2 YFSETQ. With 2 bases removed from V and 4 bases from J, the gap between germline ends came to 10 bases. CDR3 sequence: CASSFNKGYEQYF. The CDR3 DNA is TGCGCCAGCAGCTTTAATAAGGGATACGAGCAGTACTTC.

The CDR3 nucleotides read TGTGCCAGCAGCTGGACGGCACAAGAGACCCAGTACTTC. Its translation is CASSWTAQETQYF. The chain uses TRBV7-3 and TRBJ2-5, with no clear D. CDR1 is SGHTA, CDR2 FQGTGA, per germline. This CDR3 region has 13 residues. The V gene lost 4 bases and the J gene lost 2 bases, with 8 bases spanning the gap.

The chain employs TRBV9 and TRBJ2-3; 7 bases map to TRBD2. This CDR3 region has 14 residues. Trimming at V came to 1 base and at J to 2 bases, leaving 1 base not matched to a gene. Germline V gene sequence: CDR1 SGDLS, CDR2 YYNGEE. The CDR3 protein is CASSVSGITDTQYF. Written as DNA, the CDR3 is TGTGCCAGCAGCGTAAGCGGGATCACAGATACGCAGTATTTT.

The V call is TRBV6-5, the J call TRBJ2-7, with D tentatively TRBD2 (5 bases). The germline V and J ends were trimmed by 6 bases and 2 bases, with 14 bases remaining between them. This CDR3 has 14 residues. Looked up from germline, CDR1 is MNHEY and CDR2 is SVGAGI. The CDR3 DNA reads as TGTGCCAGCAGCCCTGATGGCGGGCCCTACGAGCAGTACTTC. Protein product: CASSPDGGPYEQYF.

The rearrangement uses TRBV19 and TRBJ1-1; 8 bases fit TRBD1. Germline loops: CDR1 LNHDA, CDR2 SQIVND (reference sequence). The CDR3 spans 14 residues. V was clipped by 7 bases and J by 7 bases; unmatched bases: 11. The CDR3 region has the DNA TGTGCCAGTACCCCATCGGACAGGGATAGTGAAGCTTTCTTT. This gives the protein CASTPSDRDSEAFF.

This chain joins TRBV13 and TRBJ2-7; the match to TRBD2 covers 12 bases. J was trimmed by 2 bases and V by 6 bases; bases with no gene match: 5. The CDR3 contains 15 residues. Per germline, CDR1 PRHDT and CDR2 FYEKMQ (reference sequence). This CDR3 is CASRERTSGTYEQYF. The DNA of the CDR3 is TGTGCCAGCAGAGAGCGGACTAGCGGGACCTACGAGCAGTACTTC.

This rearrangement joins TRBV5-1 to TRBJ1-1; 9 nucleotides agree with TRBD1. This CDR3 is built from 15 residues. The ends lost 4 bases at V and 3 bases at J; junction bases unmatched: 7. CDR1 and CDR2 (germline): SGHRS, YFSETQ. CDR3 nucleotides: TGCGCCAGCAGCCCGGGACAGGGTGGCGACACTGAAGCTTTCTTT. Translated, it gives CASSPGQGGDTEAFF.

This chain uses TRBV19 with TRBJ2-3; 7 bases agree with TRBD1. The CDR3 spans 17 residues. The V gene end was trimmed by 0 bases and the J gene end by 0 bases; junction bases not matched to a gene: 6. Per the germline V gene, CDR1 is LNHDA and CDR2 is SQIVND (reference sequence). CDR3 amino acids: CASSIDRTGLSTDTQYF. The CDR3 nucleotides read TGTGCCAGTAGTATAGACCGGACAGGACTTAGCACAGATACGCAGTATTTT.

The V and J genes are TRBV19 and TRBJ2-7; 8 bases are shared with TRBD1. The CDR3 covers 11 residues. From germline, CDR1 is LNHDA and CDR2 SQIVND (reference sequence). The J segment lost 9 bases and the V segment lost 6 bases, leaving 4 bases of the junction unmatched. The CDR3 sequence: CASSSGQGQYF. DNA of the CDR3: TGTGCCAGTAGCTCTGGACAGGGGCAGTACTTC.

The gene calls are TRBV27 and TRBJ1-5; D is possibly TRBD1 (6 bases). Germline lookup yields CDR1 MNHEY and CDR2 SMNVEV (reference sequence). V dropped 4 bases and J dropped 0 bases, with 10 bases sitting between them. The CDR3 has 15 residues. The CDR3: CASSYGGLSNQPQHF. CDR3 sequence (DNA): TGTGCCAGCAGTTATGGGGGGCTTAGCAATCAGCCCCAGCATTTT.

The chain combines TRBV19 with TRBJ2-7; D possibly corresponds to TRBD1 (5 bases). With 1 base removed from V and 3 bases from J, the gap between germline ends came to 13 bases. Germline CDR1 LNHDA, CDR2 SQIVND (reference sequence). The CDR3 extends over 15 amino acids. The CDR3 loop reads CASSIADDSDYEQYF. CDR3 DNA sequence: TGTGCCAGTAGTATAGCCGACGACAGCGACTACGAGCAGTACTTC.

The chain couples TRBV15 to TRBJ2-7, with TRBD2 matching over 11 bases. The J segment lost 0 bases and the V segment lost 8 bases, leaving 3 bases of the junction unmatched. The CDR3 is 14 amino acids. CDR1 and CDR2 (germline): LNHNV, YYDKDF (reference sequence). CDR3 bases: TGTGCCACCCAGACTAGCGGGACCTCCTACGAGCAGTACTTC. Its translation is CATQTSGTSYEQYF.

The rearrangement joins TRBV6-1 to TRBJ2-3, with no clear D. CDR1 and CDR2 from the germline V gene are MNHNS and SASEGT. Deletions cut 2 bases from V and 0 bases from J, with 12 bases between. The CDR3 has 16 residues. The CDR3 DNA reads TGTGCCAGCAGTGAATTTGAGCCAGTCAGCACAGATACGCAGTATTTT. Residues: CASSEFEPVSTDTQYF.

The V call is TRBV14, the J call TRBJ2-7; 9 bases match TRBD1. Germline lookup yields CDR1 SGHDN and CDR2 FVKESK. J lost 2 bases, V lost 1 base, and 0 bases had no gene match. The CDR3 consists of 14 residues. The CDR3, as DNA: TGTGCCAGCAGCCAAGGACAGGGGGCCTACGAGCAGTACTTC. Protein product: CASSQGQGAYEQYF.

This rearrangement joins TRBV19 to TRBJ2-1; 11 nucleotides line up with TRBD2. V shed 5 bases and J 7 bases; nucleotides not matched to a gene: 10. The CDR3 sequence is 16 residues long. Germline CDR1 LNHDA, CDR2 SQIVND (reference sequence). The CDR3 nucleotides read TGTGCCAGTAGTCTCTCACTAGCGGGAGCGGGAAATGAGCAGTTCTTC. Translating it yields CASSLSLAGAGNEQFF.

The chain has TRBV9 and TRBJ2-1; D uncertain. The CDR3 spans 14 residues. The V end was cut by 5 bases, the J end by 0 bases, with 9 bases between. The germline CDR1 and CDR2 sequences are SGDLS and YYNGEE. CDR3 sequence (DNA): TGTGCCAGCAGGGGTCCGGACTCCTACAATGAGCAGTTCTTC. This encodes CASRGPDSYNEQFF.

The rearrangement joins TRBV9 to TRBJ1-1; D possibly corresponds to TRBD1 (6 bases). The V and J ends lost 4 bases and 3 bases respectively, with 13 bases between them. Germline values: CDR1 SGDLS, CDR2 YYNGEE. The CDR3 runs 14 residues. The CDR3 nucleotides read TGTGCCAGCAGCCTCGGGACACTAGACACTGAAGCTTTCTTT. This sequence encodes CASSLGTLDTEAFF.

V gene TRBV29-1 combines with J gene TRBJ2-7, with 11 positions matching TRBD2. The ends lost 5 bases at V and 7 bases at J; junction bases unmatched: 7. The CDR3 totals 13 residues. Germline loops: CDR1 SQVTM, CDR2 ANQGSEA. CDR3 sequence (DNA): TGCAGCGTTTGTACTAGCGGGAGTCGGGAGCAGTACTTC. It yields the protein CSVCTSGSREQYF.

CDR3 sequence (DNA): TGCGCCAGCAGCCAACCCGGGGGCTACACCTTC. This codes for CASSQPGGYTF. The chain combines TRBV4-1 with TRBJ1-2; D is uncertain. V was cut by 2 bases and J by 8 bases, with 6 bases left in between. Germline CDR1 reads MGHRA; CDR2 reads YSYEKL. This CDR3 is 11 amino acids long.

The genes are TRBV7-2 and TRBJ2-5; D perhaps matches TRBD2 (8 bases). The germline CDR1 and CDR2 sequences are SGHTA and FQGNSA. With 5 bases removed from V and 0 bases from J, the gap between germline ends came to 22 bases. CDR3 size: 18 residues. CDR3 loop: CASSLLGLAGQYQETQYF. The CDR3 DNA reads TGTGCCAGCAGCCTCTTGGGCTTAGCGGGACAGTACCAAGAGACCCAGTACTTC.

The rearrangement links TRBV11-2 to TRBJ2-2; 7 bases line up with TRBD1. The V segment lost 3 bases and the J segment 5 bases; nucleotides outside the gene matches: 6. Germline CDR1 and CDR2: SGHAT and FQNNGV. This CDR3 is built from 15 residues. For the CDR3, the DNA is TGTGCCAGCAGCTTCCACAGGGGAGAAACCGGGGAGCTGTTTTTT. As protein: CASSFHRGETGELFF.

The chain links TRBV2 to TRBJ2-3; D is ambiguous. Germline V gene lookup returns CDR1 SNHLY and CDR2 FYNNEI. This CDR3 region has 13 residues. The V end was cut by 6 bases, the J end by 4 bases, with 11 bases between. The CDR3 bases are TGTGCCAGCAGCGCCCCAGGCGCAGATACGCAGTATTTT. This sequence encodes CASSAPGADTQYF.

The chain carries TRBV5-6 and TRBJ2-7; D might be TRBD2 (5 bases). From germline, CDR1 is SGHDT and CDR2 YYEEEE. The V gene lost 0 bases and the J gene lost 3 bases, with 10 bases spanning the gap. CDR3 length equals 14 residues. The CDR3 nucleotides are TGTGCCAGCAGCTTGGGGGCGGGCAGCTACGAGCAGTACTTC. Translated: CASSLGAGSYEQYF.

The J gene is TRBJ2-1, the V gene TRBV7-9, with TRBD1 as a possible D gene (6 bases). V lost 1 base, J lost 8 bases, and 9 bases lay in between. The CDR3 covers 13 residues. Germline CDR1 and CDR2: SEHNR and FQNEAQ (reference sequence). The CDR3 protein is CASSLGDTYEQFF. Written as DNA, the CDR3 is TGTGCCAGCAGCTTAGGGGACACCTATGAGCAGTTCTTC.